Each of the 15 T cell receptor beta chains below was sequenced from the same sample in a study of CD8 T cells in ankylosing spondylitis. Each CDR3 protein is one row after TCRdb ran MiXCR on the 5' RACE reads. The sample holds 250,000 to 300,000 distinct CDR3 sequences, about 19% seen once. Sequencing was carried out using blood, either unsorted or a sorted T cell fraction (not recorded which). The receptor set was obtained from a male donor with ankylosing spondylitis or in good health (not recorded which).

This clonotype has a handful of counts. CDR3 sequence: CASSSAGIPDTQYF. For the CDR3, the DNA is TGCGCCAGCAGCTCGGCCGGGATTCCAGATACGCAGTATTTT. The chain joins TRBV5-1 to TRBJ2-3; maybe TRBD2 (5 bases). The germline V gene encodes CDR1 SGHRS and CDR2 YFSETQ. V shed 3 bases and J shed 4 bases, with 12 bases lying between them. This CDR3 spans 14 amino acids.

This sequence joins TRBV12-3 or TRBV12-4 and TRBJ2-2; D is possibly TRBD2 (6 bases). The ends were cut back, 6 bases at V and 3 bases at J, with 11 bases in the middle. The CDR3 loop spans 14 amino acids. The CDR3 reads CASSQAGYTGELFF. CDR3 DNA sequence: TGTGCCAGCAGCCAGGCGGGGTACACCGGGGAGCTGTTTTTT.

There are a few counts of this clonotype. The chain combines TRBV5-1 with TRBJ2-1; 7 bases match TRBD1. The CDR3 length is 15 residues. V was clipped by 4 bases and J by 5 bases; unmatched bases: 9. The germline CDR1 and CDR2 sequences are SGHRS and YFSETQ. In DNA form, the CDR3 reads TGCGCCAGCAGCCGTCCGGGACAGCAAAACAATGAGCAGTTCTTC. Amino acid sequence: CASSRPGQQNNEQFF.

This clonotype was observed a handful of times. The rearrangement uses TRBV20-1 and TRBJ2-1; possibly TRBD2 for D (5 bases). The length of the CDR3 is 13 residues. CDR1 and CDR2 from the germline V gene are DFQATT and SNEGSKA (reference sequence). V lost 6 bases and J lost 5, with 14 bases in between. CDR3 amino acids: CSAGAEGDNEQFF. CDR3 coding DNA: TGCAGTGCCGGCGCAGAGGGTGACAATGAGCAGTTCTTC.

J is TRBJ1-1 and V is TRBV5-1; D remains ambiguous. Trimming stripped 2 bases from V and 0 bases from J, with 20 bases between. Germline values: CDR1 SGHRS, CDR2 YFSETQ. CDR3 length: 18 amino acids. The CDR3 DNA follows: TGCGCCAGCAGCTTACGCCCAGGAGTTCCTCTTTTGAACACTGAAGCTTTCTTT. Its protein product is CASSLRPGVPLLNTEAFF.

The chain uses TRBV12-5 and TRBJ2-1, with TRBD2 matching over 15 bases. With 1 base clipped from V and 5 bases from J, the junction kept 3 bases outside the gene matches. Germline CDR1 is LGHNT and CDR2 is FRNRAP. The CDR3 spans 17 residues. CDR3 nucleotides: TGTGCTAGTGGTTTGGCCAGGACTAGCGGGGGGGACAATGAGCAGTTCTTC. This sequence encodes CASGLARTSGGDNEQFF.

The V call is TRBV5-6, the J call TRBJ2-1, with D perhaps matching TRBD2 (5 bases). This CDR3 comprises 15 residues. V was trimmed by 2 bases and J by 5 bases, leaving 14 bases between them. In germline, CDR1 is SGHDT, CDR2 YYEEEE. CDR3: CASSFFRENNNEQFF. CDR3 DNA: TGTGCCAGCAGCTTTTTTAGGGAGAACAACAATGAGCAGTTCTTC.

This clonotype was counted only a few times. The gene calls are TRBV20-1 and TRBJ2-2; D uncertain. This CDR3 is 16 amino acids long. With 6 bases removed from V and 1 base from J, the gap between germline ends came to 18 bases. Germline V gives CDR1 DFQATT, CDR2 SNEGSKA (reference sequence). The DNA of the CDR3 is TGCAGTGCCAGTCGCCCGCTGCGGCGGAACACCGGGGAGCTGTTTTTT. It yields the protein CSASRPLRRNTGELFF.

This clonotype was picked up a small number of times. J is TRBJ2-5 and V is TRBV18, with TRBD1 as a possible D gene (6 bases). Looked up from germline, CDR1 is KGHSH and CDR2 is LQKENI. V was pared by 3 bases and J by 5 bases, with 13 bases between. This CDR3 contains 14 residues. The CDR3 spells CASSPTTGLETQYF. The CDR3 DNA is TGTGCCAGCTCACCCACTACAGGGTTGGAGACCCAGTACTTC.

The chain uses TRBV12-3 or TRBV12-4 and TRBJ2-1; D ambiguous. Trimming cost V 1 base and J 4 bases, with 11 bases left between them. CDR3 length: 15 amino acids. The CDR3 spells CASSLVMPVYNEQFF. CDR3 bases: TGTGCCAGCAGTTTAGTTATGCCGGTTTACAATGAGCAGTTCTTC.

This clonotype was counted between two and nine times. The rearrangement links TRBV6-1 to TRBJ2-5; TRBD1 might be the D (5 bases). The germline V gene has CDR1 MNHNS and CDR2 SASEGT. Trimming took off 0 bases at V and 0 bases at J, with 8 bases between the two ends. CDR3 length: 15 amino acids. CDR3 sequence reads: CASSEARAYQETQYF. CDR3 bases: TGTGCCAGCAGTGAAGCCAGGGCGTACCAAGAGACCCAGTACTTC.

This clonotype was found a few times. V is TRBV20-1 and J is TRBJ2-2; 8 positions agree with TRBD2. Per germline, CDR1 DFQATT and CDR2 SNEGSKA (reference sequence). The CDR3 is 16 amino acids. Trimming at V came to 0 bases and at J to 5 bases, leaving 8 bases not matched to a gene. CDR3 coding DNA: TGCAGTGCTAGAGAGGGGGGACTAGTAGGGACCGGGGAGCTGTTTTTT. Translated, it gives CSAREGGLVGTGELFF.

In this sample, this clonotype turned up a few times. The gene calls are TRBV5-1 and TRBJ2-1; 13 bases align to TRBD2. The CDR3 has 17 residues. Germline trimming cut 3 bases from V and 0 bases from J; bases unmatched to any gene: 3. Germline values: CDR1 SGHRS, CDR2 YFSETQ. The CDR3 reads CASSSGTSGNSYNEQFF. The CDR3 DNA sequence: TGCGCCAGCAGCTCTGGGACTAGCGGGAACTCCTACAATGAGCAGTTCTTC.

The chain joins TRBV12-3 or TRBV12-4 to TRBJ2-1, with a weak D call TRBD2 (5 bases). V lost 6 bases to trimming and J lost 5 bases, with 17 bases between them. The length of the CDR3 is 15 residues. CDR3 loop: CASRLAGIGNNEQFF. CDR3 coding DNA: TGTGCCAGCAGGCTCGCCGGGATCGGCAACAATGAGCAGTTCTTC.

This clonotype showed up just a few times. The chain has TRBV7-2 and TRBJ2-3; 8 positions agree with TRBD2. Germline assignment: CDR1 SGHTA and CDR2 FQGNSA. This CDR3 has 15 amino acids. V gave up 5 bases and J gave up 5 bases; unmatched junction bases: 9. The CDR3 DNA is TGTGCCAGCAGCCTCGAGCGGGGGAAGGTAGATACGCAGTATTTT. Its protein is CASSLERGKVDTQYF. The whole variable domain, remainder taken from reference TRBV7-2 and TRBJ2-3, is GAGVSQSPSNKVTEKGKDVELRCDPISGHTALYWYRQSLGQGLEFLIYFQGNSAPDKSGLPSDRFSAERTGGSVSTLTIQRTQQEDSAVYLCASSLERGKVDTQYFGPGTRLTVL.